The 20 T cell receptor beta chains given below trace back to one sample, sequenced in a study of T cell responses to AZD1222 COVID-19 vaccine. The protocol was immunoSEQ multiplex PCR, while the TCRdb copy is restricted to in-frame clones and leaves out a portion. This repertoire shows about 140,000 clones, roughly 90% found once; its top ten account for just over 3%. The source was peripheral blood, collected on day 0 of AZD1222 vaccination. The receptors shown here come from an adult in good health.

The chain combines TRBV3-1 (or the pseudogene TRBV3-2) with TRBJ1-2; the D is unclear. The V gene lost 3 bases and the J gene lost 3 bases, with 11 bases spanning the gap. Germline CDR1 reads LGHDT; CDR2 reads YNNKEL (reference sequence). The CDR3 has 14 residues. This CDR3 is CASSQADTYYGYTF. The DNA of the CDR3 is TGTGCCAGCAGCCAGGCCGACACCTACTATGGCTACACCTTC.

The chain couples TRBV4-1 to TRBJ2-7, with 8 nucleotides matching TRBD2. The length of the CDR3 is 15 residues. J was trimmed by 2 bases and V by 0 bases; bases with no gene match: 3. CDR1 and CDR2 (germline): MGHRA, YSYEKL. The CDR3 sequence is CASSQDTGGPYEQYF. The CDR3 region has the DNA TGCGCCAGCAGCCAAGATACGGGAGGGCCCTACGAGCAGTACTTC.

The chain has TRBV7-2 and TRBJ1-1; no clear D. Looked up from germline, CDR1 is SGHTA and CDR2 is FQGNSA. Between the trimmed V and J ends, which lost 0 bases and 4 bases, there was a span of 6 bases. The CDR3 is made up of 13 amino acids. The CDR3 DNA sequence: TGTGCCAGCAGCTTAGCGTTCACCACTGAAGCTTTCTTT. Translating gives CASSLAFTTEAFF.

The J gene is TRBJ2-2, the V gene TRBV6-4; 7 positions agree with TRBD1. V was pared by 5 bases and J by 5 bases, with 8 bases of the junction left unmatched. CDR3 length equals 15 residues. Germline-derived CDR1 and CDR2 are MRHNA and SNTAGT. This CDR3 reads CASSTGVLGTGELFF. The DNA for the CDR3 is TGTGCCAGCAGTACAGGGGTCCTCGGAACCGGGGAGCTGTTTTTT.

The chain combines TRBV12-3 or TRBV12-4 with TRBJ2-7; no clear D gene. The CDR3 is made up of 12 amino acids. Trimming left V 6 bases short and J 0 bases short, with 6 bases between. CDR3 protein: CASSSSSYEQYF. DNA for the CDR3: TGTGCCAGCAGCTCAAGCTCCTACGAGCAGTACTTC.

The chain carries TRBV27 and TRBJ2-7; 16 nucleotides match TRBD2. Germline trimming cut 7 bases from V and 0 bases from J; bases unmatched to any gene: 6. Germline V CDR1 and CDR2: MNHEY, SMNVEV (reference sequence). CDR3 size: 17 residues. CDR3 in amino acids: CASNSGLAGGPSYEQYF. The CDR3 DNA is TGTGCCAGCAACTCGGGACTAGCGGGAGGGCCCTCCTACGAGCAGTACTTC.

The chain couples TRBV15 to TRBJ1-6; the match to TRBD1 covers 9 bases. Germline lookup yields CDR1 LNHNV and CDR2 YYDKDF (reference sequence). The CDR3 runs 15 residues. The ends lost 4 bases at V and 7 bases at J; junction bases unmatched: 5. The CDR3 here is CATSMTGTGNSPLHF. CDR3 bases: TGTGCCACCAGCATGACCGGGACAGGGAATTCACCCCTCCACTTT.

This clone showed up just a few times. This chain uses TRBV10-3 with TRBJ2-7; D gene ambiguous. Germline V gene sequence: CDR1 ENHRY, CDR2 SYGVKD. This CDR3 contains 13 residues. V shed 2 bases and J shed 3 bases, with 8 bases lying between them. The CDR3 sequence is CAISEGPDYEQYF. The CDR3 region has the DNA TGTGCCATCAGTGAGGGACCCGACTACGAGCAGTACTTC.

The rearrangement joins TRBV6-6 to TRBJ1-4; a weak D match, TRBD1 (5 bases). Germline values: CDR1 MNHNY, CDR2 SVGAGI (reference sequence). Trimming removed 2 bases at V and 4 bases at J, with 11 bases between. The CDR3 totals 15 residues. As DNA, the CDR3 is TGTGCCAGCAGTTACCAAGGGGCTAGTAATGAAAAACTGTTTTTT. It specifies CASSYQGASNEKLFF.

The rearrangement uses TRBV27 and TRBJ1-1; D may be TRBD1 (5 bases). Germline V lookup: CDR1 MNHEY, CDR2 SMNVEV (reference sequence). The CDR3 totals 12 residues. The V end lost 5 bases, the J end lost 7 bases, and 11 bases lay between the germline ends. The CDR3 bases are TGTGCCAGCAGTGTAGGGGCGAGTGAAGCTTTCTTT. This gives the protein CASSVGASEAFF.

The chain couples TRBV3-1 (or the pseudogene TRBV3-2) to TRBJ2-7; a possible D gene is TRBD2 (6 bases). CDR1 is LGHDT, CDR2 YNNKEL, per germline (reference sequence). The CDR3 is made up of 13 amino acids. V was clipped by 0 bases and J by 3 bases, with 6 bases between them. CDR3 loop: CASSQEGGYEQYF. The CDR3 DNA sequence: TGTGCCAGCAGCCAAGAGGGGGGCTACGAGCAGTACTTC.

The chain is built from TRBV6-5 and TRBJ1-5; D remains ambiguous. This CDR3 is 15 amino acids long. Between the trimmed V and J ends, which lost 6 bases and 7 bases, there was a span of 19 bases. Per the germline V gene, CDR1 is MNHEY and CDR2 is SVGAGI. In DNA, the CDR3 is TGTGCCAGCAGCCTCGGCGGAGGGCCTGAGCAGCCCCAGCATTTT. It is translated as CASSLGGGPEQPQHF.

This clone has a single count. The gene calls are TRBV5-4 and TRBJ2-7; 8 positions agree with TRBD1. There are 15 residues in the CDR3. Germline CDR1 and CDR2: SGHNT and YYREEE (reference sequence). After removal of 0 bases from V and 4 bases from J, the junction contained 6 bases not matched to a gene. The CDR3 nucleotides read TGTGCCAGCAGCTTGGGGACAGGGAAAGGTTACGAGCAGTACTTC. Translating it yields CASSLGTGKGYEQYF.

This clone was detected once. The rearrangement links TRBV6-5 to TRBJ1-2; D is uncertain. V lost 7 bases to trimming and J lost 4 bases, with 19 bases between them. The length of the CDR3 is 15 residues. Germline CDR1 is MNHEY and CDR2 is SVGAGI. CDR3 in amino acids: CASNSPGDFSYGYTF. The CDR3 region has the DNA TGTGCCAGCAACTCCCCCGGGGATTTTTCCTATGGCTACACCTTC.

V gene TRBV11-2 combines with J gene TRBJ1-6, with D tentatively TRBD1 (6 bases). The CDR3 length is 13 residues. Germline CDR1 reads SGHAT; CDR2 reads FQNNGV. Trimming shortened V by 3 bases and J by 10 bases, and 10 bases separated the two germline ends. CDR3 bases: TGTGCCAGCAGCTTGACAGGTCCGTCACCCCTCCACTTT. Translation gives CASSLTGPSPLHF.

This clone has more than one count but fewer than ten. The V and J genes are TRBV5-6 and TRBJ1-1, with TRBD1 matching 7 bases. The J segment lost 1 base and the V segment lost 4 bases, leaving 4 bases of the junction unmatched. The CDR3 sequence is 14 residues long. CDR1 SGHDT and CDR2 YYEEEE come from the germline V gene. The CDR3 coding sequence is TGTGCCAGCAGCCCCGGGACAGAGAACACTGAAGCTTTCTTT. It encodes CASSPGTENTEAFF.

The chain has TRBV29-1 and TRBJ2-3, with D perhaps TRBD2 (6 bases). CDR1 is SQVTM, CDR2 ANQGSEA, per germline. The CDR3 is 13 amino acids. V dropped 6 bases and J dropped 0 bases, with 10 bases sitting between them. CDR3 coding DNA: TGCAGCGTGGCCGGGACTAGCACAGATACGCAGTATTTT. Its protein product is CSVAGTSTDTQYF.

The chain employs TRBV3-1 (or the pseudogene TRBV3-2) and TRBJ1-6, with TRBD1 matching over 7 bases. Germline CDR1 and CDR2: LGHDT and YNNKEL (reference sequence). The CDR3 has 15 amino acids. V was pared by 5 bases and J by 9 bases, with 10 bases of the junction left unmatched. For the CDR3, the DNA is TGTGCCAGCAGCTCTGGGACAGCTAAATTTTCACCCCTCCACTTT. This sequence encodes CASSSGTAKFSPLHF.

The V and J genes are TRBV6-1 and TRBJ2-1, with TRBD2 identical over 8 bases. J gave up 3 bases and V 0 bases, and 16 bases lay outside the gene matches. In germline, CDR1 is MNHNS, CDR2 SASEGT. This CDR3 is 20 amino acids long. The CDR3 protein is CASSEAPTPAGGHNYNEQFF. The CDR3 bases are TGTGCCAGCAGTGAAGCGCCGACCCCTGCGGGGGGACACAACTACAATGAGCAGTTCTTC.

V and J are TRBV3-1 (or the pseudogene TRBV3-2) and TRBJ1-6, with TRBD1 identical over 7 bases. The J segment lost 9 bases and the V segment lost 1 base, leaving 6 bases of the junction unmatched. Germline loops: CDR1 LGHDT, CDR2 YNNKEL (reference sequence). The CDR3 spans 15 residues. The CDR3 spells CASSQADRVRSPLHF. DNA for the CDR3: TGTGCCAGCAGCCAAGCCGACAGGGTCCGTTCACCCCTCCACTTT.